These 16 T cell receptor beta chains originate from one sample sequenced in a study of cytomegalovirus exposure and HLA in healthy donors. Primers included in the PCR were 60 Vbeta and 13 Jbeta primers. TCRdb's table, derived via immunoSEQ multiplex PCR, lists solely in-frame clones and lacks some. Among about 130,000 clones listed, roughly 80% were seen once. The sample taken for sequencing was PBMCs. The receptor source for this set is a boy aged 5-17 years in good health and CMV-seronegative.

The chain is built from TRBV6-1 and TRBJ2-7, with 9 bases identical to TRBD2. CDR3 length: 14 amino acids. Germline V gene sequence: CDR1 MNHNS, CDR2 SASEGT. V trimming: 6 bases; J trimming: 4 bases; junction bases outside the gene matches: 7. CDR3 protein: CASRASGRNYEQYF. The CDR3 bases are TGTGCCAGCAGAGCCAGCGGGAGGAATTACGAGCAGTACTTC.

The rearrangement links TRBV2 to TRBJ1-1, with 7 bases fitting TRBD1. This CDR3 contains 14 residues. Germline loops: CDR1 SNHLY, CDR2 FYNNEI. With 8 bases clipped from V and 8 bases from J, the junction kept 14 bases outside the gene matches. The DNA of the CDR3 is TGTGCCAGCGGACGGTCACAGGGGAGGACGGAAGCTTTCTTT. Translating it yields CASGRSQGRTEAFF.

The V gene is TRBV30, the J gene TRBJ2-5; the match to TRBD1 covers 7 bases. The end of the DNA is better explained by TRBJ2-7, so the J call may be wrong. The CDR3 consists of 14 residues. Germline CDR1 and CDR2: GTSNPN and SVGIG (reference sequence). CDR3 in amino acids: CAWSVGTDLYEQYF. In DNA, the CDR3 is TGTGCCTGGAGTGTAGGGACAGATCTCTACGAGCAGTACTTC.

The rearrangement uses TRBV27 and TRBJ2-1; D not certain. V was clipped by 3 bases and J by 4 bases, with 7 bases between them. CDR1 is MNHEY, CDR2 SMNVEV, per germline (reference sequence). The CDR3 contains 13 residues. CDR3 nucleotides: TGTGCCAGCAGTTTCTCAACTTACAATGAGCAGTTCTTC. Protein product: CASSFSTYNEQFF.

V usage is TRBV7-8 and J usage is TRBJ1-2; D is uncertain. V dropped 3 bases and J dropped 4 bases, with 12 bases sitting between them. Germline loops: CDR1 SGHVS, CDR2 FQNEAQ. The length of the CDR3 is 14 residues. The CDR3 coding sequence is TGTGCCAGCAGCTTGCGGCTCCTAGGCTATGGCTACACCTTC. Its protein is CASSLRLLGYGYTF.

The CDR3 region has the DNA TGCGCCAGCACCAACGATGGGACAGGGGGGAATTATGGCTACACCTTC. Protein sequence: CASTNDGTGGNYGYTF. The V gene is TRBV5-1, the J gene TRBJ1-2, with 11 bases fitting TRBD1. Germline loops: CDR1 SGHRS, CDR2 YFSETQ. This CDR3 spans 16 amino acids. V was pared by 6 bases and J by 5 bases, with 12 bases of the junction left unmatched. Based on the CDR3 plus reference TRBV5-1 and TRBJ1-2, the full variable domain is KAGVTQTPRYLIKTRGQQVTLSCSPISGHRSVSWYQQTPGQGLQFLFEYFSETQRNKGNFPGRFSGRQFSNSRSEMNVSTLELGDSALYLCASTNDGTGGNYGYTFGSGTRLTVV.

The genes are TRBV27 and TRBJ1-2, with 9 bases that match TRBD1. Germline-derived CDR1 and CDR2 are MNHEY and SMNVEV (reference sequence). J was trimmed by 4 bases and V by 5 bases; bases with no gene match: 8. CDR3 size: 15 residues. The DNA for the CDR3 is TGTGCCAGCAGTCCCGGGACAGGGAGTAGCTATGGCTACACCTTC. Protein: CASSPGTGSSYGYTF.

The DNA of the CDR3 is TGTGCCAGCATTCCTCTGACAGCTTCCAATCAGCCCCAGCATTTT. It specifies CASIPLTASNQPQHF. V usage is TRBV27 and J usage is TRBJ1-5, with D possibly being TRBD1 (5 bases). The CDR3 spans 15 residues. The V end was cut by 7 bases, the J end by 3 bases, with 16 bases between. Germline V gene lookup returns CDR1 MNHEY and CDR2 SMNVEV (reference sequence).

This clone was counted only a few times. The chain recombines TRBV29-1 with TRBJ1-1, with a possible D match to TRBD1 (5 bases). The ends were cut back, 7 bases at V and 1 base at J, with 13 bases in the middle. This CDR3 comprises 13 residues. Germline V gives CDR1 SQVTM, CDR2 ANQGSEA. The CDR3 DNA is TGCAGCGCCCTGGTAAGGGGGAACACTGAAGCTTTCTTT. Its translation is CSALVRGNTEAFF.

This clone was counted a few times. V is TRBV6-6 and J is TRBJ1-1; 11 bases are a match to TRBD1. V lost 5 bases and J lost 6; bases outside the gene matches: 5. This CDR3 has 14 amino acids. Germline values: CDR1 MNHNY, CDR2 SVGAGI (reference sequence). In nucleotides, the CDR3 is TGTGCCAGCAGTAGGACAGGGGGCGCCTCTGAAGCTTTCTTT. Its protein is CASSRTGGASEAFF.

The chain couples TRBV6-5 to TRBJ1-1, with 9 bases lining up with TRBD1. Germline V gives CDR1 MNHEY, CDR2 SVGAGI. CDR3 length: 14 residues. After removal of 6 bases from V and 5 bases from J, the junction contained 7 bases not matched to a gene. CDR3 nucleotide sequence: TGTGCCAGCAGCACCGGGACAGGGTGGACTGAAGCTTTCTTT. It encodes CASSTGTGWTEAFF.

This clone is a singleton in its sample. CDR3 in DNA: TGTGCCAGCAGAATCACAGGGCCTGCCTACGAGCAGTACTTC. Translated: CASRITGPAYEQYF. V is TRBV27 and J is TRBJ2-7, with D perhaps matching TRBD1 (6 bases). Trimming shortened V by 6 bases and J by 2 bases, and 14 bases separated the two germline ends. Germline lookup yields CDR1 MNHEY and CDR2 SMNVEV (reference sequence). CDR3 size: 14 residues.

The chain uses TRBV5-1 and TRBJ2-1, with 12 nucleotides matching TRBD2. The germline V gene has CDR1 SGHRS and CDR2 YFSETQ. The CDR3 is 15 residues long. V shed 2 bases, J shed 6 bases, and the junction held 3 bases outside the gene matches. CDR3 bases: TGCGCCAGCAGCTTCGGACTAGCGGGACGCAATGAGCAGTTCTTC. Amino acids: CASSFGLAGRNEQFF.

The chain combines TRBV6-5 with TRBJ2-1; 11 positions agree with TRBD2. CDR3 length: 15 residues. The ends lost 4 bases at V and 9 bases at J; junction bases unmatched: 8. Germline V gives CDR1 MNHEY, CDR2 SVGAGI. The chain's CDR3 is CASSSSGRKSSEQFF. CDR3 sequence (DNA): TGTGCCAGCAGTTCTAGCGGGAGGAAGAGTAGTGAGCAGTTCTTC.

The V gene is TRBV2, the J gene TRBJ1-5; 9 nucleotides agree with TRBD1. The CDR3 runs 14 residues. V lost 7 bases, J lost 6 bases, and 7 bases stayed unmatched. Germline-derived CDR1 and CDR2 are SNHLY and FYNNEI. CDR3 amino acids: CASNGQGRGQPQHF. In DNA, the CDR3 is TGTGCCAGCAATGGACAGGGGAGGGGTCAGCCCCAGCATTTT.

The chain employs TRBV29-1 and TRBJ2-5; D possibly corresponds to TRBD2 (5 bases). Between the trimmed V and J ends, which lost 1 base and 3 bases, there was a span of 15 bases. There are 15 residues in the CDR3. Germline V CDR1 and CDR2: SQVTM, ANQGSEA. CDR3 residues: CSVEVGVPAKETQYF. The CDR3 DNA reads as TGCAGCGTTGAAGTCGGGGTACCAGCGAAAGAGACCCAGTACTTC.